Listed below are T cell receptor beta chains from one sample, sequenced in a study of T cells after yellow fever vaccination. TCRdb re-called the 5' RACE reads through MiXCR, storing one row per CDR3 protein. The sample records under 300,000 distinct CDR3 sequences, 6.9% being singletons. The source was CD4+ T cells sorted from PBMCs, collected 15 days after the yellow fever booster vaccination. These receptors came from a man aged 30 to 45 who received the YFV17D yellow fever vaccine. Each CDR3 is given with its conserved first and last residue. Each record gives: V gene, D gene, clone size, J gene, CDR3 DNA, CDR3 protein. The D gene is left open where the match is weak. Clone sizes are given selectively: once, few, many, or a class where the clone is expanded.

V gene: TRBV19; D gene: -; clone size: -; J gene: TRBJ1-4; CDR3 DNA: TGTGCCAGTAGCCCCCGGGAAGAAAAACTGTTTTTT; CDR3 protein: CASSPREEKLFF
V gene: TRBV5-1; D gene: -; clone size: few; J gene: TRBJ2-7; CDR3 DNA: TGCGCCAGCAGCAGGCGCGAATCCTACGAGCAGTACTTC; CDR3 protein: CASSRRESYEQYF
V gene: TRBV13; D gene: -; clone size: few; J gene: TRBJ2-5; CDR3 DNA: TGTGCCAGCAGCTGGCAACAGGGCCAAGAGACCCAGTACTTC; CDR3 protein: CASSWQQGQETQYF
V gene: TRBV18; D gene: -; clone size: few; J gene: TRBJ2-7; CDR3 DNA: TGTGCCAGCTCACCACCGTCGGGGGTCAGGCTCGAGCAGTACTTC; CDR3 protein: CASSPPSGVRLEQYF
V gene: TRBV18; D gene: -; clone size: -; J gene: TRBJ1-4; CDR3 DNA: TGTGCCAGCTCACCAACGGCAACTAATGAAAAACTGTTTTTT; CDR3 protein: CASSPTATNEKLFF
V gene: TRBV4-3; D gene: -; clone size: -; J gene: TRBJ2-5; CDR3 DNA: TGCGCCAGCAGCCAGCGGCACGAGAATCAAGAGACCCAGTACTTC; CDR3 protein: CASSQRHENQETQYF
V gene: TRBV7-2; D gene: -; clone size: few; J gene: TRBJ2-1; CDR3 DNA: TGTGCCAGCAGCCCTCCCGGACCGGGGCAGTTCTTC; CDR3 protein: CASSPPGPGQFF
V gene: TRBV7-8; D gene: -; clone size: many; J gene: TRBJ1-4; CDR3 DNA: TGTGCCAGCAAAGTGGACGTTAATGAAAAACTGTTTTTT; CDR3 protein: CASKVDVNEKLFF
V gene: TRBV12-3/TRBV12-4; D gene: TRBD2; clone size: -; J gene: TRBJ2-1; CDR3 DNA: TGTGCCAGCACCCCCGGGTTAGCGGGAGCTAATGAGCAGTTCTTC; CDR3 protein: CASTPGLAGANEQFF
V gene: TRBV6-6; D gene: -; clone size: few; J gene: TRBJ2-7; CDR3 DNA: TGTGCCAGCCGGGACGGGGGAACCTACGAGCAGTACTTC; CDR3 protein: CASRDGGTYEQYF
V gene: TRBV12-3/TRBV12-4; D gene: -; clone size: few; J gene: TRBJ2-6; CDR3 DNA: TGTGCCAGCAGTTGGGGGAGGGGGGCCAACGTCCTGACTTTC; CDR3 protein: CASSWGRGANVLTF
V gene: TRBV18; D gene: -; clone size: few; J gene: TRBJ1-5; CDR3 DNA: TGTGCCAGCTCATCGGCTCCGCTTTATTATAGCAATCAGCCCCAGCATTTT; CDR3 protein: CASSSAPLYYSNQPQHF
V gene: TRBV28; D gene: -; clone size: many; J gene: TRBJ2-2; CDR3 DNA: TGTGCCAGCAGTTTAACATTCCCCGGGGAGCTGTTTTTT; CDR3 protein: CASSLTFPGELFF
V gene: TRBV20-1; D gene: -; clone size: -; J gene: TRBJ2-5; CDR3 DNA: TGCAGTGCTAGGGTTCCTCAAACGGGAGCATTTCAAGAGACCCAGTACTTC; CDR3 protein: CSARVPQTGAFQETQYF
V gene: TRBV7-2; D gene: -; clone size: few; J gene: TRBJ2-6; CDR3 DNA: TGTGCCAGCAGCCTAGACACTGGGGCCAACGTCCTGACTTTC; CDR3 protein: CASSLDTGANVLTF
V gene: TRBV29-1; D gene: -; clone size: few; J gene: TRBJ1-1; CDR3 DNA: TGCAGCGCGGGGACGGGGTGGGCTTTCTTT; CDR3 protein: CSAGTGWAFF
V gene: TRBV6-5; D gene: -; clone size: many; J gene: TRBJ2-4; CDR3 DNA: TGTGCCAGCAGTTACTCCATTGGGCTAGCCAAAAACATTCAGTACTTC; CDR3 protein: CASSYSIGLAKNIQYF
V gene: TRBV20-1; D gene: -; clone size: few; J gene: TRBJ2-5; CDR3 DNA: TGCAGTGCTAGAAGGGACCCCACGCAAGAGACCCAGTACTTC; CDR3 protein: CSARRDPTQETQYF
V gene: TRBV4-1; D gene: TRBD2; clone size: few; J gene: TRBJ2-7; CDR3 DNA: TGCGCCAGCAGCCTAAGGTCAGCGGGAGCCTACGAGCAGTACTTC; CDR3 protein: CASSLRSAGAYEQYF
V gene: TRBV4-2; D gene: -; clone size: -; J gene: TRBJ2-5; CDR3 DNA: TGTGCCAGCAGCCAACCAACTGACCAAGAGACCCAGTACTTC; CDR3 protein: CASSQPTDQETQYF
V gene: TRBV25-1; D gene: -; clone size: many; J gene: TRBJ2-5; CDR3 DNA: TGTGCCAGCAGTGAATATTCCCCTGGGGCGACCCAGTACTTC; CDR3 protein: CASSEYSPGATQYF
V gene: TRBV5-1; D gene: TRBD1; clone size: many; J gene: TRBJ2-7; CDR3 DNA: TGCGCCAGCAGGTTCGCAGGGGGCTCCTACGAGCAGTACTTC; CDR3 protein: CASRFAGGSYEQYF
V gene: TRBV5-1; D gene: -; clone size: -; J gene: TRBJ2-5; CDR3 DNA: TGCGCCAGCAGCCCGGAGGGCCCAGAGACCCAGTACTTC; CDR3 protein: CASSPEGPETQYF
V gene: TRBV7-2; D gene: TRBD2; clone size: many; J gene: TRBJ2-1; CDR3 DNA: TGTGCCAGCAGCTCTCCGGGGCTAGCGGGTATCAATGAGCAGTTCTTC; CDR3 protein: CASSSPGLAGINEQFF
V gene: TRBV7-6; D gene: -; clone size: few; J gene: TRBJ2-5; CDR3 DNA: TGTGCCAGCAGCCCAACCCTGAGAGAGACCCAGTACTTC; CDR3 protein: CASSPTLRETQYF
V gene: TRBV6-1; D gene: -; clone size: once; J gene: TRBJ2-5; CDR3 DNA: TGTGCCAGCATTGCGGGCCACCAAGAGACCCAGTACTTC; CDR3 protein: CASIAGHQETQYF
V gene: TRBV5-4; D gene: -; clone size: -; J gene: TRBJ2-3; CDR3 DNA: TGTGCCAGCAGCTCCCGGAACCGGGGCGAAATAGGGGATACGCAGTATTTT; CDR3 protein: CASSSRNRGEIGDTQYF
V gene: TRBV20-1; D gene: -; clone size: -; J gene: TRBJ2-7; CDR3 DNA: TGCAGTGTTCGAGGGGTTCAGGACTACGAGCAGTACTTC; CDR3 protein: CSVRGVQDYEQYF
V gene: TRBV6-2/TRBV6-3; D gene: -; clone size: -; J gene: TRBJ2-1; CDR3 DNA: TGTGCCAGCAACAGAGGGGGGAGCAGCAATGAGCAGTTCTTC; CDR3 protein: CASNRGGSSNEQFF
V gene: TRBV27; D gene: TRBD1; clone size: few; J gene: TRBJ2-3; CDR3 DNA: TGTGCCAGCAGTAGACAGGGGGGGACAGATACGCAGTATTTT; CDR3 protein: CASSRQGGTDTQYF
V gene: TRBV29-1; D gene: TRBD1; clone size: many; J gene: TRBJ2-2; CDR3 DNA: TGCAGCGCTAACACCCAATGGGACAGGGCCGGGGAGCTGTTTTTT; CDR3 protein: CSANTQWDRAGELFF
V gene: TRBV9; D gene: -; clone size: many; J gene: TRBJ1-2; CDR3 DNA: TGTGCCAGCAGCGGAGGTAACTATGGCTACACCTTC; CDR3 protein: CASSGGNYGYTF
V gene: TRBV5-6; D gene: -; clone size: many; J gene: TRBJ2-7; CDR3 DNA: TGTGCCAGCAGCGAGGACTACTCCTACGAGCAGTACTTC; CDR3 protein: CASSEDYSYEQYF
V gene: TRBV5-1; D gene: -; clone size: many; J gene: TRBJ2-3; CDR3 DNA: TGCGCCAGCAGAACGGGAGACCGCACAGATACGCAGTATTTT; CDR3 protein: CASRTGDRTDTQYF
V gene: TRBV10-2; D gene: -; clone size: many; J gene: TRBJ2-3; CDR3 DNA: TGCGCCAGCGGTGCGACCCAGAGGACAGATACGCAGTATTTT; CDR3 protein: CASGATQRTDTQYF